This T cell receptor beta chain was sequenced during a study of shared clonotypes between healthy human individuals. Study-level findings and limits: Only a few donors were included, so the genetic and exposure-history diversity represented was limited.

Remarks on this clone: The target antigen is unknown. This same CDR3 is encoded by further DNA sequences in the sample.

About 30,000 T cell genomes, or around 180 ng DNA, went into the sorted-subset replicate PCRs. The method was immunoSEQ multiplex PCR; TCRdb's version includes in-frame clones alone and lacks a portion of them. The sample shows 2.3 million or so clones, approximately 93% of them seen only once. CDR1 is KGHSH, CDR2 LQKENI, per germline. V was clipped by 4 bases and J by 6 bases; unmatched bases: 3. The CDR3 extends over 12 amino acids. V is TRBV18 and J is TRBJ2-7, with 7 bases fitting TRBD1. The clonotype originates from a man between 18 and 29 years old in good health. Some clones in this sample may be carry-over from other donors' samples. Sequenced: naive CD4+ T cells from PBMCs. The subset is: CD45RA+ positively selected. CDR3 in DNA: TGTGCCAGCTCACGACAGGGATCCGAGCAGTACTTC. Amino acid sequence: CASSRQGSEQYF.